This T cell receptor (beta chain) appears in the sequencing data of a study of OX40 agonist ivuxolimab in advanced cancers. Libraries were prepared by immunoSEQ multiplex PCR; TCRdb keeps only in-frame clonotypes and omits some of them. Of 45,000 to 65,000 clones in the sample, 75% to 90% were seen once. This TCR was recovered from an adult with an advanced solid tumor such as melanoma, head and neck, liver or kidney cancer. This specimen consisted of CD4+ or CD8+ T cells sorted from blood, obtained in a trial of the OX40 agonist ivuxolimab.

The CDR3 sequence: CASSEFAHSGANVLTF. The CDR3 bases are TGTGCCAGCAGTGAGTTTGCACACTCTGGGGCCAACGTCCTGACTTTC. The chain combines TRBV6-1 with TRBJ2-6; D is uncertain. The ends were cut back, 3 bases at V and 0 bases at J, with 9 bases in the middle. The CDR3 length is 16 residues. From germline, CDR1 is MNHNS and CDR2 SASEGT.